This TCR beta chain was recorded in a study of shared clonotypes between healthy human individuals (dated by TCRdb to the early 2020s). For the wider study: The cohort comprised two women and a few men aged 18 to 49 years. For each donor, three plates each were used for CD4 naive and CD4 memory, two plates were used for CD8 naive, and one plate was used for CD8 memory. The study deeply sequenced blood TCR repertoires of several healthy adults to estimate repertoire size and the extent of clonotype sharing between individuals. To increase sequencing depth and limit assay-specific biases, TCR repertoire library preparation and sequencing were carried out by different laboratories using diverse techniques. Each donor's leukapheresis produced roughly between roughly 0.85 and 10 billion PBMCs.

The investigation overall reported the following: The small number of donors limited the genetic and exposure-history diversity represented. Even with the large sequencing depth, rarefaction of the sorted-subset datasets indicated that sequencing was incomplete. Only blood was sampled, and tissue TCR repertoires likely differ from those in blood. Pairwise subsampling led to the expectation that sequencing depth would affect the degree of clonotype sharing among donors. Compared with non-shared clonotypes, the clonotypes found in all four sorted-subset donors had higher generation probabilities. When four donors were compared, the shared fraction of clonotypes was about 5.5% for naive CD4, about 4% for naive CD8, more than 2% for memory CD4, and 0.4% for memory CD8. Larger estimated clonotype richness was generally found for naive subsets than for memory subsets.

For the CD8 naive samples, CD45RO-negative cells were positively selected for CCR7, yielding a CD45RA+CCR7+ population from which TemRA cells were excluded. The donors were healthy, HIV-negative adults who had no recently reported acute infections or vaccinations. All donors were Caucasian adults living in Nashville, Tennessee, USA. After blood collection by leukapheresis, PBMCs were isolated using Ficoll-Histopaque density gradient centrifugation and then cryopreserved in the vapor phase of liquid nitrogen. Analytical flow cytometry was used to check the purity and quantity of each magnetically sorted T cell population. Each sorted fraction had its genomic DNA isolated and then quantified by UV absorbance on a Nanodrop 2000c. Note on this clone: What antigen it recognizes has not been identified. Per-base qualities were not stored, and no clone one base away is much larger.

TCR CDR3 regions were amplified from genomic DNA by multiplex PCR using the deep immunoSEQ assay. Extracted genomic DNA from each cell subset was distributed evenly across all wells of several immunoSEQ 96-well plates, and each plate was treated as a replicate. For sorted subsets, 150 to 250 ng of genomic DNA, equivalent to 25,000 to 35,000 T cell genomes, went into each replicate PCR. The purified libraries were quantified using a Qubit 3.0 fluorometer, sized with a Bioanalyzer 2100, and then quantified again using the KAPA Library Quantification kit. Every immunoSEQ 96-well plate was sequenced on a dedicated single-read 150-cycle Illumina NextSeq 550 flow cell. For the original study's pipeline: Because the immunoSEQ output included only junctional sequences and no quality scores, the filtering could not be the same as the filtering used for full-length reads. To assign V/J genes and CDR3, sequences were annotated using PyIR, a Python wrapper for IgBLAST v1.9, with IMGT germline references. Any read was removed if the V/J assignment was weak (E-value above 1e-6), the CDR3 was missing, or the read contained stop codons, out-of-frame junctions, or ambiguous translated residues. V3J clonotypes were defined as sequences sharing the same inferred V gene, J gene, and CDR3 amino acid sequence. Percentage overlap between repertoires was computed as shared unique clonotypes divided by the size of the smaller repertoire. Richness of each repertoire was evaluated using RTK rarefaction, the Chao1 estimator, and Recon v2.1 estimates of unobserved clonotypes. Generation probabilities were computed with OLGA for all TCRbeta clonotypes obtained by the gDNA method from four donors. TCRdb stores this immuneACCESS table with in-frame sequences only. Part of the clones is absent; in the studies checked, under half of the shortfall reflects unresolved V genes, and no reason is known for the rest. That table supplies the V and J calls and clone size; D and trimming were determined from the DNA. The sample records under 850,000 clones, over 90% of which are singletons. About 24% of the sample is held by the ten biggest clonotypes.

The source material was naive CD8+ T cells sorted from blood. The sample's cell subset or site, from its label and the paper: CD45RA+CCR7+. The sequence was collected from a man younger than 40 in good health.

The nucleotide sequence reads TGTGCCAGCAGTAGTAGACAGGGGGCTAATGAAAAACTGTTTTTT. It translates to CASSSRQGANEKLFF. Recombination connected TRBV28 to TRBJ1-4; 9 bases in between match TRBD1. The germline V gene provides CDR1 MDHEN and CDR2 SYDVKM. Compared with germline, V lacks 5 bases and J lacks 3 bases; bases without a gene match: 4. The CDR3 runs 15 residues from the cysteine to the phenylalanine. Of all the DNA, just the CDR3 is kept, 45 bases in frame from base 1.